This T cell receptor (beta chain) derives from a study of T cell responses to AZD1222 COVID-19 vaccine. Study-level points and caveats: Clonal diversity was possibly underestimated; the donors were predominantly white British and more often female.

This CDR3 has 13 amino acids. Trimming shortened V by 2 bases and J by 4 bases, and 9 bases separated the two germline ends. Germline assignment: CDR1 SGHRS and CDR2 YFSETQ. Measured with immunoSEQ multiplex PCR; TCRdb has only the in-frame clones, and not every one. The table lists roughly 70,000 clones, around 89% of them singletons. This clone has only a few counts. Antigen unknown. The TCR originated in an adult who received the MenACWY meningococcal vaccine as a control. V is TRBV5-1 and J is TRBJ2-5, with a possible D match to TRBD1 (6 bases). Material: peripheral blood, obtained 28 days after the second dose of the MenACWY control vaccine. CDR3 coding DNA: TGCGCCAGCAGCTTTCAGGGGTCAGAGACCCAGTACTTC. Encoded protein: CASSFQGSETQYF.